Shown below are 17 T cell receptor beta chains from a single sample sequenced in a study of T cells in Graves' hyperthyroidism and ophthalmopathy. RNA transcripts provided the source from which TCR beta CDR3 regions were amplified. The HTBI primer set was used in a first-round RT-PCR of the TCR CDR3. TCRdb called the multiplex PCR reads again in MiXCR, with one record for every CDR3 protein. The table lists fewer than 800,000 distinct CDR3 sequences, about 17% of them singletons. Sequenced sample: blood. Receptors were obtained from a man in his late teens or twenties with Graves' hyperthyroidism.

This clonotype was recorded a few times. This chain connects TRBV18 to TRBJ2-1; 8 bases map to TRBD2. Trimming cost V 6 bases and J 5 bases; bases outside gene matches: 9. The CDR3 covers 15 residues. Germline assignment: CDR1 KGHSH and CDR2 LQKENI. The CDR3 sequence is CASSLNSGTNNEQFF. The CDR3 DNA is TGTGCCAGCTCCTTAAATAGCGGGACCAACAATGAGCAGTTCTTC.

This sequence joins TRBV20-1 and TRBJ1-6, with 7 nucleotides matching TRBD1. The CDR3 extends over 13 amino acids. Per germline, CDR1 DFQATT and CDR2 SNEGSKA (reference sequence). V gave up 8 bases and J gave up 5 bases; unmatched junction bases: 6. The CDR3 DNA follows: TGCAGTACCACAGGGGCCGATAATTCACCCCTCCACTTT. Translating it yields CSTTGADNSPLHF.

This sequence joins TRBV20-1 and TRBJ1-4; D uncertain. V was clipped by 2 bases and J by 0 bases, with 7 bases between them. Per the germline V gene, CDR1 is DFQATT and CDR2 is SNEGSKA (reference sequence). The CDR3 length is 14 residues. Here the CDR3 reads CSARSPTTNEKLFF. Written as DNA, the CDR3 is TGCAGTGCTAGATCCCCCACAACTAATGAAAAACTGTTTTTT.

The V and J genes are TRBV28 and TRBJ2-5; D might be TRBD2 (5 bases). CDR3 size: 13 residues. Per the germline V gene, CDR1 is MDHEN and CDR2 is SYDVKM. V lost 2 bases and J lost 4, with 8 bases in between. The CDR3: CASSLSAGETQYF. The CDR3 DNA sequence: TGTGCCAGCAGTTTAAGCGCGGGAGAGACCCAGTACTTC.

In this sample, this clonotype turned up many times. This chain links TRBV29-1 with TRBJ2-3; 8 bases are a match to TRBD2. Germline CDR1 is SQVTM and CDR2 is ANQGSEA. The CDR3 is 14 amino acids. The V and J ends lost 5 bases and 7 bases, in that order; junction bases with no gene match: 11. The CDR3 spells CSVLRSGRAHTQYF. In nucleotides, the CDR3 is TGCAGCGTTTTACGAAGCGGGAGAGCTCATACGCAGTATTTT.

This clonotype was found many times. This sequence joins TRBV12-3 or TRBV12-4 and TRBJ1-2, with 8 bases lining up with TRBD1. The J segment lost 8 bases and the V segment lost 5 bases, leaving 4 bases of the junction unmatched. The CDR3 extends over 12 amino acids. The CDR3 region is CASSQTGAGYTF. The CDR3 bases are TGTGCCAGCAGTCAGACAGGGGCCGGCTACACCTTC.

This clonotype was recorded many times. The chain uses TRBV18 and TRBJ2-3; no definite D call. CDR3 length: 14 amino acids. Between the trimmed V and J ends, which lost 4 bases and 2 bases, there was a span of 10 bases. The germline V gene has CDR1 KGHSH and CDR2 LQKENI. The CDR3 loop reads CASSLSADTDTQYF. CDR3 bases: TGTGCCAGCTCACTTTCGGCAGACACAGATACGCAGTATTTT.

The chain employs TRBV27 and TRBJ1-4; no reliable D call. Germline lookup yields CDR1 MNHEY and CDR2 SMNVEV (reference sequence). The CDR3 sequence is 15 residues long. Deletions cut 5 bases from V and 4 bases from J, with 14 bases between. CDR3 in amino acids: CASSPLHGVNEKLFF. CDR3 bases: TGTGCCAGCAGTCCCCTGCACGGGGTTAATGAAAAACTGTTTTTT.

This clonotype was observed many times. The rearrangement uses TRBV7-3 and TRBJ2-3; TRBD1 agrees at 7 bases. The germline gives CDR1 SGHTA, CDR2 FQGTGA. V lost 3 bases and J lost 4; bases outside the gene matches: 10. The CDR3 is 16 residues long. CDR3 residues: CASSLPVARGPDTQYF. The CDR3 DNA is TGTGCCAGCAGCTTGCCTGTAGCAAGGGGGCCAGATACGCAGTATTTT. The full variable domain, completed using reference TRBV7-3 and TRBJ2-3, is GAGVSQTPSNKVTEKGKYVELRCDPISGHTALYWYRQSLGQGPEFLIYFQGTGAADDSGLPNDRFFAVRPEGSVSTLKIQRTERGDSAVYLCASSLPVARGPDTQYFGPGTRLTVL.

In this sample, this clonotype turned up many times. This sequence joins TRBV11-2 and TRBJ2-7, with 12 bases identical to TRBD1. Trimming removed 0 bases from V and 7 bases from J; junction bases left unmatched: 7. CDR3 length: 16 amino acids. Germline values: CDR1 SGHAT, CDR2 FQNNGV. The CDR3: CASSLEPGQGAGEQYF. DNA of the CDR3: TGTGCCAGCAGCTTAGAACCGGGACAGGGGGCGGGAGAGCAGTACTTC.

This clonotype turned up a few times. This sequence joins TRBV10-1 and TRBJ2-1, with 8 bases lining up with TRBD2. Germline V CDR1 and CDR2: WNHNN, SYGVQD (reference sequence). The junction had 3 bases not matched to a gene; V was cut back by 1 base and J by 4 bases. The CDR3 has 15 amino acids. Written as DNA, the CDR3 is TGCGCCAGCAGTGAGTTCGGGAGGGAATACAATGAGCAGTTCTTC. Amino acids: CASSEFGREYNEQFF.

V is TRBV7-8 and J is TRBJ1-2; the match to TRBD1 covers 11 bases. The V and J ends lost 5 bases and 4 bases, in that order; junction bases with no gene match: 12. CDR3 length: 17 residues. Germline-derived CDR1 and CDR2 are SGHVS and FQNEAQ. The CDR3 nucleotides are TGTGCCAGCAGCCCGGCCCGGACAGGGGGCGACGGCTATGGCTACACCTTC. This gives the protein CASSPARTGGDGYGYTF.

The DNA of the CDR3 is TGTGCCAGCAGCTTCAGGACCGCCGTTCGAGAGCAGTTCTTC. This encodes CASSFRTAVREQFF. The rearrangement uses TRBV11-3 and TRBJ2-1; D gene unclear. V shed 3 bases and J shed 10 bases, with 16 bases lying between them. Per the germline V gene, CDR1 is SGHNT and CDR2 is YENEEA. This CDR3 has 14 amino acids.

This rearrangement joins TRBV7-2 to TRBJ1-6; D call uncertain. Trimming removed 1 base at V and 9 bases at J, with 13 bases between. This CDR3 is 15 amino acids long. In germline, CDR1 is SGHTA, CDR2 FQGNSA. Here the CDR3 reads CASSLEGPRGSPLHF. As DNA, the CDR3 is TGTGCCAGCAGCTTAGAGGGCCCCCGGGGTTCACCCCTCCACTTT.

J is TRBJ1-2 and V is TRBV19, with D possibly TRBD1 on 5 matching bases. V lost 7 bases and J 3 bases, leaving 18 bases between the germline ends. The CDR3 is 15 amino acids. Germline V gives CDR1 LNHDA, CDR2 SQIVND (reference sequence). In DNA form, the CDR3 reads TGTGCCAGTACGGACGGGGACCTTCTCGACTATGGCTACACCTTC. It translates to CASTDGDLLDYGYTF.

The rearrangement uses TRBV27 and TRBJ2-7, with D tentatively TRBD1 or TRBD2 (5 bases each). The CDR3 runs to 15 residues. The germline CDR1 and CDR2 sequences are MNHEY and SMNVEV (reference sequence). With 2 bases removed from V and 2 bases from J, the gap between germline ends came to 13 bases. In DNA form, the CDR3 reads TGTGCCAGCAGTTTACTCGGGACGGTTCCCTACGAGCAGTACTTC. Its translation is CASSLLGTVPYEQYF.

The sample holds a few counts of this clonotype. The genes are TRBV20-1 and TRBJ2-7, with D unresolved. V lost 0 bases and J lost 5, with 14 bases in between. Germline CDR1 is DFQATT and CDR2 is SNEGSKA (reference sequence). CDR3 length equals 14 residues. CDR3 DNA sequence: TGCAGTGCTAGAGACCCTGCCCGGACCCACGAGCAGTACTTC. Encoded protein: CSARDPARTHEQYF.